This TCR beta chain was recorded in a study of Graves' ophthalmopathy and Graves' hyperthyroidism (dated by TCRdb to 2016 to 2018). Some background on the complete study: Peripheral blood was collected at initial diagnosis, before any treatment. TCR beta repertoire signatures were used to distinguish Graves' ophthalmopathy from Graves' hyperthyroidism and to predict progression to ophthalmopathy. In total, 135 blood samples were TCR-sequenced: fewer than 50 ophthalmopathy, under 85 hyperthyroidism and roughly 17 hyperthyroidism-to-ophthalmopathy patients. To explore V-J signatures distinguishing ophthalmopathy from hyperthyroidism, a discovery set of around 100 patients (roughly 44 ophthalmopathy, around 55 stable hyperthyroidism) was enrolled. An independent validation cohort comprised under 20 hyperthyroidism patients and over 15 patients who later progressed from hyperthyroidism to ophthalmopathy. In over 5 hyperthyroidism patients, the T-cell repertoire of thyroid tissue was compared with the T-cell repertoire of blood. Following sampling, methimazole starting at 30 mg daily was administered to hyperthyroidism patients, and high-dose intravenous methylprednisolone was administered to ophthalmopathy patients. The investigation overall reported the following: Most expanded thyroid clonotypes with a frequency above 0.001 also appeared in blood, which suggests that blood repertoires may reflect the immune response in the thyroid. In validation, the model predicted ophthalmopathy progression with 55% to 71% sensitivity and 72.22% specificity; roughly eleven predicted patients were CT-confirmed with GO in a median of about 6.2 months. The 13-signature model separated ophthalmopathy from stable hyperthyroidism with 87.88% sensitivity and around 81% specificity in cross-validation, and 80%/75% in the test set. Sample size was not statistically predetermined, and group allocation was not concealed from the investigators.

The CDR3 starts with the cysteine, ends with the phenylalanine, and has 15 residues. The read is trimmed to its CDR3 DNA, 45 bases read in frame from base 1. CDR1 and CDR2 are read off the germline V gene (reference sequence) as SSHAT and FNYEAQ. TCR beta CDR3 regions were amplified from RNA transcripts for repertoire sequencing. The first round was an RT-PCR using HTBI primers with the Qiagen OneStep RT-PCR kit, and this first round was followed by a second-round multiplex PCR, then size selection and purification. Libraries were sequenced on an Illumina HiSeq2000 using paired-end 100 bp reads. Per the authors' processing: SOAPnuke was used to process the reads, throwing out any read that had adapters, had uncalled bases, had a mean Phred below 15, or lacked an exact constant-primer or identifier match. COPE v1.2.5 was used to merge high-quality paired reads. Unique nucleotide sequences were defined as clonotypes and aligned to IMGT TRB V, D and J references using MiTCR v1.1. The analysis was limited to V-J combinations with a frequency above 0.0001, which together covered roughly 99% of the repertoires. For each V-J combination, a TCR clonal expansion and chaos score was defined as F50 clonal expansion divided by the chaos observed in the TCRdist matrix. Welch's t-statistics and random forest were used to reduce features to 10 to 15 V-J combinations, which were fed into a naive Bayes classifier. The Morisita-Horn index was used to measure how similar the thyroid and blood repertoires were. The raw public data were reprocessed by TCRdb itself: fastp quality trimming at Q25, MiXCR clonotype calling, in-frame beta chains only. Each entry is one CDR3 protein sequence, shown with its most common DNA and genes. For this entry, the V and J calls and clone size follow TCRdb and not the study's own pipeline. This sample has 740,000 or so distinct CDR3 sequences in its table, and roughly 40% of those were observed once. The ten top clones hold 44% of the sample.

Ophthalmopathy patients were characterized by moderately to severely active disease, a Clinical Activity Score of at least 3, a NOSPECS grade of at least 4, and a disease duration under 3 months. Patients with other autoimmune diseases, uncontrolled infections, pregnancy or lactation were excluded. Diagnosis was based on clinical symptoms, serum thyroxine, TRAb, thyroid ultrasound and orbital computed tomography. Ficoll-Paque density gradient centrifugation was used to isolate PBMCs from around 10 ml of fresh peripheral blood. Trizol reagent was used to extract the total RNA, and its quality was then checked on an Agilent 2100 Bioanalyzer. For this clonotype: There is no known antigen for this receptor. The junction shows a germline mismatch at one end, possibly a read error.

The specimen sequenced was peripheral blood. This clonotype originated in an adult man with Graves' ophthalmopathy. This sequence uses TRBV7-7 and TRBJ2-2; 11 bases in between match TRBD2. Here the CDR3 is given as CASSSGTSGTGELFF. The DNA is as follows: TGTGCTAGCAGCTCAGGGACTAGCGGCACCGGGGAGCTGTTTTTT.